Listed below are T cell receptor beta chains from one sample, sequenced in a study of shared clonotypes between healthy human individuals. Produced via immunoSEQ multiplex PCR; TCRdb's table is partial and in-frame only. The sample consists of 1 million to 1.2 million clones, approximately 80% of them appearing once. Sequencing was performed on memory CD4+ T cells from PBMCs. The receptors come from a man aged 18-30 years in good health. Some clones in this sample may be carry-over from other donors' samples. CDR3s include the opening cysteine and the closing phenylalanine or tryptophan. The D gene is left open where the match is weak. Only some rows state a clone size, as once, few, many or a class for expanded clones.

d_gene	abundance	v_gene	j_gene	CDR3aa	CDR3nt
.	.	TRBV19	TRBJ2-5	CASSIGLAPQETQYF	TGTGCCAGTAGTATAGGCCTAGCGCCTCAAGAGACCCAGTACTTC
.	.	TRBV5-4	TRBJ2-1	CASTLDGGGGNEQFF	TGTGCCAGCACCTTAGACGGAGGTGGGGGCAATGAGCAGTTCTTC
TRBD2	once	TRBV6-1	TRBJ2-1	CASSDLTGLADGNEQFF	TGTGCCAGCAGTGATCTGACGGGACTAGCGGACGGCAATGAGCAGTTCTTC
.	.	TRBV28	TRBJ2-3	CASSSPARRKYF	TGTGCCAGCAGTTCCCCGGCTCGCCGAAAGTATTTT
TRBD2	.	TRBV28	TRBJ2-1	CASRSRLAERLYNEQFF	TGTGCCAGCAGATCCCGACTAGCGGAACGCCTCTACAATGAGCAGTTCTTC
.	.	TRBV5-1	TRBJ1-1	CASSLGGGSNTEAFF	TGCGCCAGCAGTTTGGGAGGCGGCAGTAACACTGAAGCTTTCTTT
.	.	TRBV11-3	TRBJ2-7	CASSFRSGYEQYF	TGTGCCAGCAGCTTCCGGTCCGGCTACGAGCAGTACTTC
TRBD2	many	TRBV6-6	TRBJ2-2	CASRLAGIGELFF	TGTGCCAGTCGACTAGCGGGAATTGGGGAGCTGTTTTTT
TRBD2	.	TRBV9	TRBJ2-5	CASSVGIAGDWETQYF	TGTGCCAGCAGCGTAGGGATAGCGGGAGATTGGGAGACCCAGTACTTC
TRBD2	.	TRBV5-4	TRBJ2-1	CASSPAGSSYNEQFF	TGTGCCAGCAGCCCAGCGGGAAGCTCCTACAATGAGCAGTTCTTC
.	.	TRBV19	TRBJ1-2	CASSIARVDYGYTF	TGTGCCAGTAGTATCGCGCGCGTGGACTATGGCTACACCTTC
TRBD2	.	TRBV11-2	TRBJ2-1	CASSNRWGGYNEQFF	TGTGCCAGCAGCAACAGGTGGGGGGGATACAATGAGCAGTTCTTC
.	once	TRBV6-5	TRBJ1-3	CASSDPGINF	TGTGCCAGCAGTGATCCGGGAATTAATTTT
TRBD1	.	TRBV28	TRBJ2-5	CASEQGQVEETQYF	TGTGCCAGCGAACAGGGGCAAGTGGAAGAGACCCAGTACTTC
TRBD2	.	TRBV28	TRBJ2-5	CASSPRGGWETQYF	TGTGCCAGCAGTCCCCGGGGGGGATGGGAGACCCAGTACTTC
TRBD2	once	TRBV6-6	TRBJ2-7	CASSVSGNLGYEQYF	TGTGCCAGCAGTGTCAGCGGGAATCTTGGCTACGAGCAGTACTTC
.	.	TRBV28	TRBJ2-7	CASSSLGKSYEQYF	TGTGCCAGCAGTTCTTTGGGCAAATCCTACGAGCAGTACTTC
.	.	TRBV21-1	TRBJ2-7	CASSDRDRVNEQYF	TGTGCCAGCAGCGACCGGGACAGGGTAAACGAGCAGTACTTC
.	.	TRBV2	TRBJ1-4	CASTWRSTNEKLFF	TGTGCCAGCACGTGGCGTTCAACTAATGAAAAACTGTTTTTT
.	.	TRBV28	TRBJ2-3	CASSPGASTDTQYF	TGTGCCAGCAGTCCCGGGGCCAGCACAGATACGCAGTATTTT
.	.	TRBV7-2	TRBJ1-3	CASSLVDTRGNTIYF	TGTGCCAGCAGCTTAGTCGATACTCGAGGAAACACCATATATTTT
.	.	TRBV9	TRBJ1-5	CASSVVPGRGFMRLGQPQHF	TGTGCCAGCAGCGTAGTCCCGGGTAGAGGGTTCATGAGGCTAGGACAGCCCCAGCATTTT
.	once	TRBV28	TRBJ1-2	CASSRTESPNYGYTF	TGTGCCAGCAGTCGGACGGAGAGCCCTAACTATGGCTACACCTTC
.	many	TRBV6-6	TRBJ1-2	CASSYSGGEGYTF	TGTGCCAGCAGTTACTCTGGGGGGGAAGGCTACACCTTC
.	.	TRBV7-3	TRBJ2-3	CASSGTGRNPTDTQYF	TGTGCCAGCAGCGGAACAGGACGTAATCCTACAGATACGCAGTATTTT
.	.	TRBV15	TRBJ2-3	CATSRARDSTDTQYF	TGTGCCACCAGCAGAGCCCGGGACAGCACAGATACGCAGTATTTT
TRBD1	.	TRBV5-1	TRBJ1-5	CASSSGTGGQPQHF	TGCGCCAGCAGCTCCGGGACAGGGGGCCAGCCCCAGCATTTT
.	many	TRBV2	TRBJ1-1	CASCRTSNRGEEAFF	TGTGCCAGCTGCCGGACTTCTAACCGTGGGGAGGAAGCTTTCTTT
.	.	TRBV6-5	TRBJ2-5	CATRPGQETQYF	TGTGCCACCCGTCCAGGACAAGAGACCCAGTACTTC
.	few	TRBV29-1	TRBJ2-1	CSVEPQQIYNEQFF	TGCAGCGTTGAACCCCAGCAGATTTACAATGAGCAGTTCTTC
.	.	TRBV19	TRBJ1-5	CASSAHQSQHF	TGTGCCAGTAGTGCCCATCAATCCCAGCATTTT
.	.	TRBV11-2	TRBJ2-5	CASSEWGARETQYF	TGTGCCAGCAGTGAGTGGGGGGCACGGGAGACCCAGTACTTC
TRBD1	.	TRBV7-8	TRBJ2-2	CASSPRDRANTGELFF	TGTGCCAGCAGCCCACGGGACAGGGCGAACACCGGGGAGCTGTTTTTT
.	once	TRBV11-1	TRBJ1-2	CASSVRGANYGYTF	TGTGCCAGCAGCGTCAGGGGAGCTAACTATGGCTACACCTTC
.	.	TRBV12-5	TRBJ2-1	CASGLVPPLNEQFF	TGTGCTAGTGGTTTGGTCCCCCCGCTCAATGAGCAGTTCTTC
.	.	TRBV9	TRBJ2-1	CASSVDGTRNNEQFF	TGTGCCAGCAGCGTAGATGGGACCCGGAACAATGAGCAGTTCTTC